This T cell receptor (beta chain) appears in the sequencing data of a study of blood T cells in healthy people across ages. This clonotype showed up just a few times. Its target is unknown. Germline V gene data show CDR1 as SGHTA and CDR2 as FQGNSA. V was pared by 5 bases and J by 3 bases, with 13 bases of the junction left unmatched. There are 17 residues in the CDR3. Study-level results: Per million T cells, the diversity of TCR beta decreased roughly linearly as age advanced.

A J-beta primer mix and a sample-barcoded 5' primer were used in a second PCR of about 6 to 12 cycles. The template-switch adaptor, which had 12 random nucleotides, put a tag on each cDNA molecule. Via MiXCR, TCRdb re-called the 5' RACE reads, giving one row per CDR3 protein. The data contain fewer than 950,000 distinct CDR3 sequences, roughly 50% of them singletons. The rearrangement uses TRBV7-2 and TRBJ2-1, with 7 bases identical to TRBD2. Sequencing input: blood. This sequence was found in a man older than 75 in good health. The chain's CDR3 is CASSRVAGGLVYNEQFF. The CDR3 coding sequence is TGTGCCAGCAGCCGAGTGGCAGGAGGACTAGTCTACAATGAGCAGTTCTTC.